The entry below describes one T cell receptor beta chain. The target antigen is unknown. The sample belongs to a study of Graves' ophthalmopathy and Graves' hyperthyroidism. The germline V and J ends were trimmed by 5 bases and 6 bases, with 35 bases remaining between them. Germline-derived CDR1 and CDR2 are SEHNR and FQNEAQ (reference sequence). The length of the CDR3 is 22 residues. Study results and caveats: Built on 13 signatures, a model told ophthalmopathy apart from stable hyperthyroidism with over 85% sensitivity and roughly 81% specificity.

Researchers took RNA transcripts and amplified TCR beta CDR3 regions from them. RT-PCR was first run with HTBI primers, then multiplex PCR in a second round. From the multiplex PCR reads, TCRdb called clonotypes with MiXCR, one entry per CDR3 protein. The sample contains 1 million to 1.3 million distinct CDR3 sequences, about 35% of which appear only once. Aged 18 to 65, hyperthyroidism patients had new diagnoses of under 2 months' duration. The gene calls are TRBV7-9 and TRBJ1-6; no definite D call. The specimen was peripheral blood or thyroid tissue (not recorded which). This TCR derives from an adult man with Graves' hyperthyroidism. Here the CDR3 reads CASSLAAASPFHTRKINSPLHF. The CDR3 coding sequence is TGTGCCAGCAGCCTGGCGGCTGCCTCGCCGTTCCATACCCGCAAAATTAATTCACCCCTCCACTTT.